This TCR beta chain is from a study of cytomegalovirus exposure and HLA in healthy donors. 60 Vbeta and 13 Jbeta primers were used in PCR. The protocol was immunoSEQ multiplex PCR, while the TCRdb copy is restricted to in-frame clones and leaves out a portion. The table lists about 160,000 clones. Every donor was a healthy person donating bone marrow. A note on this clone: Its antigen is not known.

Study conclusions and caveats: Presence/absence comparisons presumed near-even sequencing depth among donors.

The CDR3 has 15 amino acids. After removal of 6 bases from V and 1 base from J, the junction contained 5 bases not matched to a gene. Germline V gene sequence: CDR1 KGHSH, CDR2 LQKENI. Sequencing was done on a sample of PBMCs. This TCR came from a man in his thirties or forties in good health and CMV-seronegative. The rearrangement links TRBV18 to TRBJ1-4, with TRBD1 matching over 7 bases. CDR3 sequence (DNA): TGTGCCAGCTCGCCGCAGGGGGGAACTAATGAAAAACTGTTTTTT. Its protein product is CASSPQGGTNEKLFF.